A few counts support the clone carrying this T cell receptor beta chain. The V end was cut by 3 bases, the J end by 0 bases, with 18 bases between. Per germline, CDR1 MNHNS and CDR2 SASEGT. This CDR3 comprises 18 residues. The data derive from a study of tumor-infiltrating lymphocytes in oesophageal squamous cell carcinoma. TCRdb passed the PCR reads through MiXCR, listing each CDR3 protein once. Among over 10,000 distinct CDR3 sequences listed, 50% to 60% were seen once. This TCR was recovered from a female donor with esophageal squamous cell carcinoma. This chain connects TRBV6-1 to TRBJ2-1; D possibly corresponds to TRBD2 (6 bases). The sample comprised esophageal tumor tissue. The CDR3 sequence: CASSEGSAGRSSYNEQFF. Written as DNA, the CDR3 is TGTGCCAGCAGTGAGGGTTCCGCGGGGCGCAGCTCCTACAATGAGCAGTTCTTC.